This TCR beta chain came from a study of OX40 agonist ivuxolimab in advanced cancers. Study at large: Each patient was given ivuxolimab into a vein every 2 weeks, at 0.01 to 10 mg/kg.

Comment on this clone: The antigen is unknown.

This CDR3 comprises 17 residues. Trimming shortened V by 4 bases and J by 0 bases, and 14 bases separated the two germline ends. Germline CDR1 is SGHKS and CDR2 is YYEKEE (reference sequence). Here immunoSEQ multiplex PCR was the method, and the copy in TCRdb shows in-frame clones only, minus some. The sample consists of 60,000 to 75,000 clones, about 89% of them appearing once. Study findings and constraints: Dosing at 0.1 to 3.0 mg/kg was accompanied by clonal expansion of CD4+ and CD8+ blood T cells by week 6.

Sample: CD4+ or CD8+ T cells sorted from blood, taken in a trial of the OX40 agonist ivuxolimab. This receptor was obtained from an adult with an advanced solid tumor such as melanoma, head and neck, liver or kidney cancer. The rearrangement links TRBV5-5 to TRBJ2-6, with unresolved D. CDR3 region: CASSPTGRVSGANVLTF. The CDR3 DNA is TGTGCCAGCAGCCCGACTGGACGGGTCTCTGGGGCCAACGTCCTGACTTTC.